Each of the 5 T cell receptor beta chains below was sequenced from the same sample in a study of shared clonotypes between healthy human individuals. TCRdb's table, derived via immunoSEQ multiplex PCR, lists solely in-frame clones and lacks some. The sample yields 2 million to 3 million clones, roughly 93% seen once. Sample: naive CD4+ T cells from PBMCs. Specified subset: CD45RA+ positively selected. The source is a man in his late teens or twenties in good health. Some clones in this sample may be carry-over from other donors' samples.

The chain joins TRBV7-3 to TRBJ1-1; 11 bases fit TRBD1. The CDR3 totals 13 residues. Trimming removed 5 bases from V and 6 bases from J; junction bases left unmatched: 2. Germline V gives CDR1 SGHTA, CDR2 FQGTGA. The CDR3 nucleotides are TGTGCCAGCAGCAGGGGACAGGGGGCTGAAGCTTTCTTT. Translation gives CASSRGQGAEAFF. Full variable domain (missing parts from reference TRBV7-3 and TRBJ1-1): GAGVSQTPSNKVTEKGKYVELRCDPISGHTALYWYRQSLGQGPEFLIYFQGTGAADDSGLPNDRFFAVRPEGSVSTLKIQRTERGDSAVYLCASSRGQGAEAFFGQGTRLTVV.

Regarding this clone: Other DNA variants within this sample encode the same CDR3. The J gene is TRBJ2-3, the V gene TRBV10-1; the D is unclear. This CDR3 is 12 amino acids long. The germline gives CDR1 WNHNN, CDR2 SYGVQD (reference sequence). The V gene lost 0 bases and the J gene lost 8 bases, with 6 bases spanning the gap. The CDR3 DNA follows: TGCGCCAGCAGTGAGTCAACTGGTACGCAGTATTTT. Translating it yields CASSESTGTQYF.

CDR3 residues: CASKQPGVPGYGYTF. The CDR3 region has the DNA TGTGCCAGCAAACAGCCGGGGGTTCCGGGCTATGGCTACACCTTC. The V call is TRBV28, the J call TRBJ1-2, with D perhaps TRBD1 (5 bases). Germline loops: CDR1 MDHEN, CDR2 SYDVKM. V was shortened by 7 bases and J by 4 bases, with 19 bases between the two germline ends. The length of the CDR3 is 15 residues.

The genes are TRBV7-9 and TRBJ2-3; D not certain. Deletions cut 1 base from V and 4 bases from J, with 12 bases between. The CDR3 loop spans 15 amino acids. Germline CDR1 reads SEHNR; CDR2 reads FQNEAQ (reference sequence). The CDR3 bases are TGTGCCAGCAGCTTAGGTTCGTGGTTCGCAGATACGCAGTATTTT. Protein product: CASSLGSWFADTQYF.

This clone was seen a single time. The chain is built from TRBV15 and TRBJ1-2; D is ambiguous. The CDR3 sequence is 14 residues long. Trimming removed 0 bases at V and 4 bases at J, with 9 bases between. CDR1 is LNHNV, CDR2 YYDKDF, per germline (reference sequence). The CDR3 reads CATSRDDGPYGYTF. The DNA of the CDR3 is TGTGCCACCAGCAGAGACGACGGACCCTATGGCTACACCTTC.